A single sample is the source of the 22 T cell receptor beta chains below, sequenced in a study of post-analysis software for immune sequencing data. Study-level results: Higher frequency in patients than in controls was seen for about five TRBV segments, with TRBV5-6, TRBV5-1 and TRBV20-1 among them.

The antigens of these receptors remain unknown. Unique molecular identifiers tagged the TCR beta cDNA libraries. One entry per CDR3 protein results from TCRdb running MiXCR on the PCR reads. The table records 750,000 to 950,000 distinct CDR3 sequences, about 50% of them present only once. Sequencing was carried out using blood. All receptors come from a girl aged 10-17 years with multiple sclerosis.

The gene calls are TRBV20-1 and TRBJ1-4, with a tentative D call TRBD1 (6 bases). Germline CDR1 is DFQATT and CDR2 is SNEGSKA (reference sequence). Trimming pared 1 base from V and 8 bases from J, leaving 17 bases between. The CDR3 sequence is 15 residues long. CDR3 region: CSARAKGQWGEKLFF. CDR3 nucleotides: TGCAGTGCTAGAGCCAAGGGACAATGGGGGGAAAAACTGTTTTTT.

J is TRBJ2-3 and V is TRBV6-1; D unclear. Per germline, CDR1 MNHNS and CDR2 SASEGT. The CDR3 length is 16 residues. V was trimmed by 6 bases and J by 6 bases, leaving 22 bases between them. The CDR3 sequence is CASRDPVMDLEDTQYF. The CDR3 region has the DNA TGTGCCAGCAGGGACCCGGTTATGGACCTTGAGGATACGCAGTATTTT.

There are a few counts of this clonotype. The gene calls are TRBV9 and TRBJ2-1; 7 positions match TRBD1. V shed 3 bases and J 1 base; nucleotides not matched to a gene: 4. The CDR3 is made up of 15 amino acids. Germline V gene data show CDR1 as SGDLS and CDR2 as YYNGEE. CDR3 coding DNA: TGTGCCAGCAGCGAGGCGGACAGGTCCTACAATGAGCAGTTCTTC. Protein: CASSEADRSYNEQFF.

J is TRBJ2-1 and V is TRBV20-1; D not resolved. The CDR3 has 13 amino acids. Trimming removed 3 bases at V and 8 bases at J, with 14 bases between. Germline CDR1 DFQATT, CDR2 SNEGSKA (reference sequence). As DNA, the CDR3 is TGCAGTGCTAGGGGGATCACGGGCGATGAGCAGTTCTTC. Encoded protein: CSARGITGDEQFF.

This sequence joins TRBV5-1 and TRBJ2-5; possibly TRBD1 for D (6 bases). The CDR3 is made up of 16 amino acids. V lost 0 bases, J lost 5 bases, and 17 bases lay in between. Germline V gene lookup returns CDR1 SGHRS and CDR2 YFSETQ. The DNA of the CDR3 is TGCGCCAGCAGCTTGGCTCAGGGGCAGGGGATGGAGACCCAGTACTTC. Its translation: CASSLAQGQGMETQYF.

This chain connects TRBV12-3 or TRBV12-4 to TRBJ2-5, with a weak D call TRBD2 (7 bases). The length of the CDR3 is 12 residues. Trimming left V 1 base short and J 11 bases short, with 11 bases between. CDR3 amino acids: CASSLGEGGQYF. The CDR3 DNA sequence: TGTGCCAGCAGTTTAGGGGAGGGGGGGCAGTACTTC.

This clonotype was observed a few times. The chain is built from TRBV27 and TRBJ1-2, with TRBD1 as a possible D gene (5 bases). V lost 4 bases and J lost 8, with 14 bases in between. The CDR3 has 13 residues. Germline values: CDR1 MNHEY, CDR2 SMNVEV (reference sequence). The CDR3: CASSWRGAGGYTF. The CDR3 DNA sequence: TGTGCCAGCAGTTGGAGGGGAGCGGGCGGCTACACCTTC.

The CDR3 loop is CASSQDHDGRVYWEQFF. CDR3 sequence (DNA): TGTGCCAGCAGCCAAGATCATGACGGGAGGGTCTACTGGGAGCAGTTCTTC. The chain combines TRBV3-1 with TRBJ2-1, with 8 bases fitting TRBD2. The V gene end was trimmed by 0 bases and the J gene end by 10 bases; junction bases not matched to a gene: 14. The germline V gene encodes CDR1 LGHDT and CDR2 YNNKEL (reference sequence). There are 17 residues in the CDR3.

This clonotype was picked up a small number of times. The V gene is TRBV7-3, the J gene TRBJ2-4; D could derive from TRBD1 or TRBD2 (7 bases each). With the DNA end fitting TRBJ2-5 better, the J assignment may be wrong. The CDR3 is made up of 15 amino acids. Germline-derived CDR1 and CDR2 are SGHTA and FQGTGA. CDR3 nucleotide sequence: TGTGCCAGCAGCTCCCAGGGGGGCGGGGGTGAGACCCAGTACTTC. Residues: CASSSQGGGGETQYF.

The chain carries TRBV3-1 and TRBJ2-1, with 12 bases aligning to TRBD2. The CDR3 runs to 16 residues. V gave up 1 base and J gave up 6 bases; unmatched junction bases: 4. Germline V gene sequence: CDR1 LGHDT, CDR2 YNNKEL (reference sequence). The CDR3 DNA reads as TGTGCCAGCAGCCAAGTTGGACTAGCGGGGCCCAATGAGCAGTTCTTC. It specifies CASSQVGLAGPNEQFF.

At least ten counts were recorded for this clonotype. V and J are TRBV29-1 and TRBJ2-1, with 7 bases matching TRBD1. The CDR3 has 15 amino acids. In germline, CDR1 is SQVTM, CDR2 ANQGSEA. V lost 7 bases to trimming and J lost 3 bases; unmatched junction nucleotides: 12. CDR3 nucleotides: TGCAGCGGTCGGACAGGCGAGGCGGGCTACAATGAGCAGTTCTTC. It translates to CSGRTGEAGYNEQFF.

This chain links TRBV6-5 with TRBJ1-2; tentative D call: TRBD1 (5 bases). V gave up 8 bases and J gave up 7 bases, with 20 bases separating them. This CDR3 is 14 amino acids long. Germline V gene sequence: CDR1 MNHEY, CDR2 SVGAGI. In DNA form, the CDR3 reads TGTGCCAGCCGCCCGGTCGGGGGAGTGGGTGGCTACACCTTC. Its translation: CASRPVGGVGGYTF.

This clonotype was observed a few times. The rearrangement joins TRBV7-9 to TRBJ1-5; TRBD1 might be the D (6 bases). Trimming cost V 5 bases and J 7 bases, with 12 bases left between them. This CDR3 region has 13 residues. From germline, CDR1 is SEHNR and CDR2 FQNEAQ (reference sequence). This chain's CDR3 is CASSTGLRQPQHF. In nucleotides, the CDR3 is TGTGCCAGCAGCACAGGGCTAAGGCAGCCCCAGCATTTT.

V and J are TRBV2 and TRBJ1-1; no reliable D call. The germline V gene encodes CDR1 SNHLY and CDR2 FYNNEI. CDR3 length equals 12 residues. V was trimmed by 10 bases and J by 4 bases, leaving 13 bases between them. Written as DNA, the CDR3 is TGTGCCATCCCTGTCGGTCGCACTGAAGCTTTCTTT. Protein sequence: CAIPVGRTEAFF.

Remarks on this clonotype: Compared with germline, one end of the junction differs, possibly owing to a read error. The chain links TRBV9 to TRBJ1-2, with D unresolved. Germline V gives CDR1 SGDLS, CDR2 YYNGEE. The CDR3 spans 14 residues. The CDR3 sequence is CASSVAEGDYGYTF. The CDR3 DNA is TGTGCCAGCAGCGTAGCTGAGGGAGACTATGGCTATACCTTC.

This clonotype came up a few times. The V gene is TRBV6-6, the J gene TRBJ1-1; D gene uncertain. Trimming stripped 1 base from V and 0 bases from J, with 9 bases between. The CDR3 runs 15 residues. The germline V gene encodes CDR1 MNHNY and CDR2 SVGAGI (reference sequence). CDR3 in DNA: TGTGCCAGCAGTTACTTAGGGATTTTGAACACTGAAGCTTTCTTT. It yields the protein CASSYLGILNTEAFF.

V usage is TRBV9 and J usage is TRBJ1-2; 7 bases map to TRBD1. V dropped 0 bases and J dropped 0; count of bases not matched to a gene: 2. There are 15 residues in the CDR3. CDR1 is SGDLS and CDR2 is YYNGEE in the germline V gene. CDR3 sequence reads: CASSVEQGPNYGYTF. As DNA, the CDR3 is TGTGCCAGCAGCGTAGAACAGGGGCCTAACTATGGCTACACCTTC.

The rearrangement joins TRBV2 to TRBJ1-1; TRBD1 is a possible D gene (5 bases). The V gene lost 8 bases and the J gene lost 5 bases, with 15 bases spanning the gap. CDR1 is SNHLY, CDR2 FYNNEI, per germline. There are 13 residues in the CDR3. CDR3: CASLKGRETEAFF. The CDR3 coding sequence is TGTGCCAGCTTAAAGGGCAGGGAAACTGAAGCTTTCTTT. The full variable domain, its missing parts supplied by reference TRBV2 and TRBJ1-1, is EPEVTQTPSHQVTQMGQEVILRCVPISNHLYFYWYRQILGQKVEFLVSFYNNEISEKSEIFDDQFSVERPDGSNFTLKIRSTKLEDSAMYFCASLKGRETEAFFGQGTRLTVV.

In its sample, this clonotype was seen a few times. The V call is TRBV20-1, the J call TRBJ2-5; TRBD1 agrees at 11 bases. The CDR3 runs to 14 residues. The germline V gene has CDR1 DFQATT and CDR2 SNEGSKA (reference sequence). V trimming: 5 bases; J trimming: 5 bases; junction bases outside the gene matches: 7. In DNA, the CDR3 is TGCAGTGCTCGTGGACAGGGGGCTCTGGAGACCCAGTACTTC. This gives the protein CSARGQGALETQYF.

This clonotype has a handful of counts. The rearrangement joins TRBV19 to TRBJ1-2; D is perhaps TRBD1 (5 bases). Trimming shortened V by 10 bases and J by 2 bases, and 17 bases separated the two germline ends. The CDR3 is 14 residues long. CDR1 and CDR2 (germline): LNHDA, SQIVND (reference sequence). The CDR3 is CATDSPGRNYGYTF. The CDR3 DNA sequence: TGTGCCACCGACAGCCCGGGACGGAACTATGGCTACACCTTC.

This chain links TRBV4-1 with TRBJ2-7; no reliable D call. The CDR3 is 17 residues long. Germline lookup yields CDR1 MGHRA and CDR2 YSYEKL. V lost 2 bases to trimming and J lost 0 bases, with 17 bases between them. The CDR3 sequence: CASSQPGRPPGSYEQYF. The CDR3 nucleotides are TGCGCCAGCAGCCAACCGGGCAGGCCCCCTGGCTCCTACGAGCAGTACTTC.

The chain carries TRBV7-6 and TRBJ2-1; D might be TRBD2 (6 bases). The CDR3 totals 15 residues. Between the trimmed V and J ends, which lost 7 bases and 5 bases, there was a span of 18 bases. CDR1 and CDR2 (germline): SGHVS, FNYEAQ. The CDR3 DNA reads as TGTGCCAGCACCGCATGGTTAGCGGCAGACAATGAGCAGTTCTTC. Translating gives CASTAWLAADNEQFF.